The 6 T cell receptor beta chains presented below share a single source sample, sequenced in a study of CD8 T cells in ankylosing spondylitis. In TCRdb, the 5' RACE reads were re-called with MiXCR into one record per CDR3 protein. The sample yields more than 250,000 distinct CDR3 sequences, more than 9% seen once. Sequenced input: blood, either unsorted or a sorted T cell fraction (not recorded which). All receptors derive from a female donor with ankylosing spondylitis or in good health (not recorded which).

This clonotype was counted ten times or more. The CDR3 DNA reads as TGCGCCAGCAGCTTGGCCAACGGGAACACTGAAGCTTTCTTT. Translation: CASSLANGNTEAFF. The chain joins TRBV5-1 to TRBJ1-1, with D unresolved. Trimming left V 0 bases short and J 1 base short, with 7 bases between. There are 14 residues in the CDR3. CDR1 SGHRS and CDR2 YFSETQ come from the germline V gene.

V and J are TRBV3-1 and TRBJ2-7; TRBD1 might be the D (6 bases). CDR1 LGHDT and CDR2 YNNKEL come from the germline V gene (reference sequence). The V and J ends lost 1 base and 6 bases respectively, with 10 bases between them. The CDR3 runs to 13 residues. The CDR3 here is CASSQVSRGEQYF. CDR3 nucleotides: TGTGCCAGCAGCCAAGTCTCCAGGGGCGAGCAGTACTTC.

V and J are TRBV18 and TRBJ1-2; no clear D gene. The V end lost 6 bases, the J end lost 7 bases, and 18 bases lay between the germline ends. Germline V gives CDR1 KGHSH, CDR2 LQKENI. CDR3 length: 14 residues. The CDR3 region is CASSERGVERGYTF. The DNA of the CDR3 is TGTGCCAGCTCGGAACGGGGAGTAGAGCGTGGCTACACCTTC.

This clonotype was detected many times. J is TRBJ2-3 and V is TRBV20-1; TRBD1 is a possible D gene (6 bases). Trimming stripped 6 bases from V and 2 bases from J, with 18 bases between. This CDR3 is 15 amino acids long. Germline CDR1 and CDR2: DFQATT and SNEGSKA (reference sequence). CDR3 loop: CSAYRQEWITDTQYF. CDR3 DNA: TGCAGTGCATACCGACAGGAATGGATCACAGATACGCAGTATTTT.

This clonotype was seen more than once but under ten times. This chain connects TRBV5-1 to TRBJ2-2; D is possibly TRBD1 (6 bases). The ends were cut back, 1 base at V and 6 bases at J, with 13 bases in the middle. The germline gives CDR1 SGHRS, CDR2 YFSETQ. The CDR3 totals 15 residues. Written as DNA, the CDR3 is TGCGCCAGCAGCTTGACGGACAGCTTGTCCGGGGAGCTGTTTTTT. It yields the protein CASSLTDSLSGELFF.

At least ten counts were recorded for this clonotype. This rearrangement joins TRBV28 to TRBJ2-1; 9 positions agree with TRBD2. Germline values: CDR1 MDHEN, CDR2 SYDVKM. This CDR3 spans 14 amino acids. The trim removed 8 bases at V and 6 bases at J, leaving 8 bases unmatched. The CDR3 loop is CASLAGGLSNEQFF. CDR3 nucleotide sequence: TGTGCCAGCCTTGCGGGAGGGCTGAGCAATGAGCAGTTCTTC.